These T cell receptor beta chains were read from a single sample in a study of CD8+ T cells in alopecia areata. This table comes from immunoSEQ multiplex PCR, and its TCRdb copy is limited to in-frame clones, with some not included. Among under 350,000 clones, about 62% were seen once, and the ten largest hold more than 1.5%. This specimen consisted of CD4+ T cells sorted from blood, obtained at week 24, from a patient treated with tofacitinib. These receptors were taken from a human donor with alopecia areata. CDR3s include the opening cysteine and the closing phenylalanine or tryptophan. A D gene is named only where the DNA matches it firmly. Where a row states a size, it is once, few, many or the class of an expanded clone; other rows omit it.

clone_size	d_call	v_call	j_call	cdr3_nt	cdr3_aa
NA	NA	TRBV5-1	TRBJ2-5	TGCGCCAGCAGCTTAGAGGGAGAGACCCAGTACTTC	CASSLEGETQYF
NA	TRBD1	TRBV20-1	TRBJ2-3	TGCAGTGCGGGACAGGGGGATACGCAGTATTTT	CSAGQGDTQYF
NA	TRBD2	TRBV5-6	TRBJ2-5	TGTGCCAGCAGCTTGCCGGTGACGGGAGGGACCCAGTACTTC	CASSLPVTGGTQYF
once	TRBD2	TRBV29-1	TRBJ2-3	TGCAGCGTGGGAGGACTAGCTTTGGGAGATACGCAGTATTTT	CSVGGLALGDTQYF
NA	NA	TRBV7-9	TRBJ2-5	TGTGCCAGCAGCTTAAGGAGGCAGGGGAGGGATGGGACCCAGTACTTC	CASSLRRQGRDGTQYF
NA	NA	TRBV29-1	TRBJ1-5	TGCAGCACGAGGTCAGGGTTTGACCAGCCCCAGCATTTT	CSTRSGFDQPQHF
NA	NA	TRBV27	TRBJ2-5	TGTGCCAGCAGTCGAAGGAGGGGAGAGACCCAGTACTTC	CASSRRRGETQYF
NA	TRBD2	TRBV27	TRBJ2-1	TGTGCCAGCAGAACAATACCTCCCCCGGGGGGTCAGGTTGAGCAGTTCTTC	CASRTIPPPGGQVEQFF
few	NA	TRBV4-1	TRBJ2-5	TGCGCCAGCAGCCAAGATCGGAGTCGGAGGGTTGCGGAAGAGACCCAGTACTTC	CASSQDRSRRVAEETQYF
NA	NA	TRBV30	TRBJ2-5	TGTGCCTGGAGTCCGTACAGGGCTACCTTTCAAGAGACCCAGTACTTC	CAWSPYRATFQETQYF
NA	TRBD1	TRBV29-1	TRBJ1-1	TGCAGCGTTCCAGGGACAGGGAGGAACACTGAAGCTTTCTTT	CSVPGTGRNTEAFF
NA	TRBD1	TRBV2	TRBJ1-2	TGTGCCAGCAGTGTCCTTCGGGACAGGGGACCCTATGGCTACACCTTC	CASSVLRDRGPYGYTF
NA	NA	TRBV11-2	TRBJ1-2	TGTGCCAGCAGCGAATCCGGGGGAAATGGCTACACCTTC	CASSESGGNGYTF
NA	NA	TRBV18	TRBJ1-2	TGTGCCAGCTCTCGGGAGATAGTTAACTATGGCTACACCTTC	CASSREIVNYGYTF
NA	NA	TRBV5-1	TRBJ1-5	TGCGCCAGCAGCTATCGCCCTAATCAGCCCCAGCATTTT	CASSYRPNQPQHF
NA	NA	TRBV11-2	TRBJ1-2	TGTGCCAGCAGCCGGGACGGAAAAAACTATGGCTACACCTTC	CASSRDGKNYGYTF
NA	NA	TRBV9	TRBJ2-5	TGTGCCAGCAGCGCCTCCCCGGGGCAGGGGAGGGAGACCCAGTACTTC	CASSASPGQGRETQYF
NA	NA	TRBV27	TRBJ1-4	TGTGCCAGCAAGGTTGTCGGGACGGCCGAAAAACTGTTTTTT	CASKVVGTAEKLFF
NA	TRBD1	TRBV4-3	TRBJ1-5	TGCGCCAGCAGCCCCGGGACAGGGAACAATCAGCCCCAGCATTTT	CASSPGTGNNQPQHF
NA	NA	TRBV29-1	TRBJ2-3	TGCAGCGTTTTGAGAGGTGGCACAGATACGCAGTATTTT	CSVLRGGTDTQYF
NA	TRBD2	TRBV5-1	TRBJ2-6	TGCGCCAGCAGCCCCCTTGGGGGGGAAGGGGCCAACGTCCTGACTTTC	CASSPLGGEGANVLTF
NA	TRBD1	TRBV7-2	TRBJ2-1	TGTGCCAGCACAACATCACTATGGGGGGACAGGGACAATGAGCAGTTCTTC	CASTTSLWGDRDNEQFF
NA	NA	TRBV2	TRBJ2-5	TGTGCCAGCAGTGAGTTAGAGACCCAGTACTTC	CASSELETQYF
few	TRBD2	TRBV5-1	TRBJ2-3	TGCGCCAGCAGCCCCCCCGGGGGGAGTCGGGCAGATACGCAGTATTTT	CASSPPGGSRADTQYF
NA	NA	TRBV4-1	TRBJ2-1	TGCGCCAGCAGCCAAGAGCCGCGGTCCTACAATGAGCAGTTCTTC	CASSQEPRSYNEQFF
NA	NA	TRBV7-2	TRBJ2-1	TGTGCCAGCAGCGCCTCCCTCTCAGGATACAATGAGCAGTTCTTC	CASSASLSGYNEQFF
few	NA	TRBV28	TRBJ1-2	TGTGCCAGCAGTACGACCCGGAGCCGCGGATTTACTGGCTACACCTTC	CASSTTRSRGFTGYTF
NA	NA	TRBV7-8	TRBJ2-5	TGTGCCAGCAGCTTAGGATCCCTCCGGGGCTTGTACCAAGAGACCCAGTACTTC	CASSLGSLRGLYQETQYF
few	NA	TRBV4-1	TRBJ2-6	TGCGCCAGCAGCCAAGTCTTTGGGGGCCTCTCTGGGGCCAACGTCCTGACTTTC	CASSQVFGGLSGANVLTF
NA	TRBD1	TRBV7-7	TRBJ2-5	TGTGCTAGCAGCTTGTTGGGGACAGGGCAAGAGACCCAGTACTTC	CASSLLGTGQETQYF
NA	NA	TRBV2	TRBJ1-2	TGTGCCAGCAGTGAAGCTCGGGGGATGAGGGGTGGCTACACCTTC	CASSEARGMRGGYTF
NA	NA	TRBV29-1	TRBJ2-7	TGCAGCGTTGGAAGGGGCTACGAGCAGTACTTC	CSVGRGYEQYF
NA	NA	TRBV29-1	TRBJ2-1	TGCAGCGCCCGAGGGGACTCCTACAATGAGCAGTTCTTC	CSARGDSYNEQFF
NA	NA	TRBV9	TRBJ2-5	TGTGCCAGCAGCTTATACGGGGCGACAGAGACCCAGTACTTC	CASSLYGATETQYF
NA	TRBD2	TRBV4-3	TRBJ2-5	TGCGCCAGCAGCCAAGTAACGGGAGGAGAGACCCAGTACTTC	CASSQVTGGETQYF
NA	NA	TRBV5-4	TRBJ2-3	TGTGCCAGCAGCTTGGTTGGGGGCAGAACAGATACGCAGTATTTT	CASSLVGGRTDTQYF
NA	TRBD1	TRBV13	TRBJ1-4	TGTGCCAGCAGTCGGACAGGGATTAATGAAAAACTGTTTTTT	CASSRTGINEKLFF
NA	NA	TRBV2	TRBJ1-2	TGTGCCAGCAGCCCGGGTCCTGCTAGCGGCTACACCTTC	CASSPGPASGYTF
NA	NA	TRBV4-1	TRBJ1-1	TGCGCCAGCAGCCAAGTCGGACGGTCCATGAACACTGAAGCTTTCTTT	CASSQVGRSMNTEAFF
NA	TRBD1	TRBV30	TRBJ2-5	TGTGCCTGGGAGCTTCAGGGGGCGGCAGCTCAAGAGACCCAGTACTTC	CAWELQGAAAQETQYF
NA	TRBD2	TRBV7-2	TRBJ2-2	TGTGCCAGCAGCCAGTGGTCCGGGGGGTTGAACACCGGGGAGCTGTTTTTT	CASSQWSGGLNTGELFF
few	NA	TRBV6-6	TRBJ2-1	TGTGCCAGCAGTTACCCGCTGGACGAGCAGTTCTTC	CASSYPLDEQFF
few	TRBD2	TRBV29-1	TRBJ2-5	TGCAGCGGTGGCGGAGGAGTCGGGGAGGGAGAGACCCAGTACTTC	CSGGGGVGEGETQYF
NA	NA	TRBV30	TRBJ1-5	TGTGCCTGGAGTCAAGGGGTAGAGGGAAATCAGCCCCAGCATTTT	CAWSQGVEGNQPQHF
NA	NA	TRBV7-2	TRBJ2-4	TGTGCCAGCAGCTTAATGGGACTTAACATTCAGTACTTC	CASSLMGLNIQYF